A single sample gave rise to the 28 T cell receptor beta chains below, sequenced in a study of OX40 agonist ivuxolimab in advanced cancers. Sequencing used immunoSEQ multiplex PCR; TCRdb keeps in-frame clones, though not all of them. Here the sample spans approximately 69,000 clones, about 86% being singletons. Sequencing used CD4+ or CD8+ T cells sorted from blood, obtained in a trial of the OX40 agonist ivuxolimab. These receptors all come from an adult with an advanced solid tumor such as melanoma, head and neck, liver or kidney cancer.

The rearrangement links TRBV5-4 to TRBJ2-3; unclear D gene. Germline V gene data show CDR1 as SGHNT and CDR2 as YYREEE (reference sequence). Trimming took 4 bases from V and 4 from J, leaving 10 bases between them. The CDR3 has 13 amino acids. CDR3 sequence: CASSPSRADTQYF. CDR3 in DNA: TGTGCCAGCAGCCCGTCTAGGGCAGATACGCAGTATTTT.

The V gene is TRBV5-1, the J gene TRBJ2-7; 9 bases align to TRBD1. Germline trimming cut 0 bases from V and 2 bases from J; bases unmatched to any gene: 3. This CDR3 comprises 15 residues. In germline, CDR1 is SGHRS, CDR2 YFSETQ. For the CDR3, the DNA is TGCGCCAGCAGCTTGGAAGGGACAGGGACCTACGAGCAGTACTTC. Translated: CASSLEGTGTYEQYF.

The J gene is TRBJ2-1, the V gene TRBV5-1; D gene ambiguous. Germline-derived CDR1 and CDR2 are SGHRS and YFSETQ. Trimming left V 5 bases short and J 8 bases short, with 11 bases between. The CDR3 covers 12 residues. The CDR3 protein is CASSHKGDEQFF. DNA for the CDR3: TGCGCCAGCAGTCATAAGGGTGATGAGCAGTTCTTC.

This chain uses TRBV6-1 with TRBJ2-1, with TRBD1 matching 8 bases. V lost 6 bases and J lost 3; bases outside the gene matches: 4. The CDR3 runs 14 residues. Germline V gene data show CDR1 as MNHNS and CDR2 as SASEGT. In DNA form, the CDR3 reads TGTGCCAGCAGGAGACAGGGGTTCTACAATGAGCAGTTCTTC. Translated: CASRRQGFYNEQFF.

This chain connects TRBV5-6 to TRBJ1-3; a weak D match, TRBD1 (5 bases). Germline V lookup: CDR1 SGHDT, CDR2 YYEEEE. The CDR3 is 18 residues long. The V end was cut by 0 bases, the J end by 0 bases, with 16 bases between. CDR3 DNA: TGTGCCAGCAGCTTGGGAGGGGCTACGGGGAACTCTGGAAACACCATATATTTT. Translation gives CASSLGGATGNSGNTIYF.

V gene TRBV30 combines with J gene TRBJ2-2, with 8 bases lining up with TRBD2. Unmatched junction bases numbered 5, after V lost 2 bases and J lost 6 bases. Germline CDR1 and CDR2: GTSNPN and SVGIG (reference sequence). The CDR3 has 14 residues. In DNA, the CDR3 is TGTGCCTGGAGTTCGAGCGGGAGCTCCGGGGAGCTGTTTTTT. Amino acids: CAWSSSGSSGELFF.

This clone was found once. The chain recombines TRBV5-1 with TRBJ1-2; 7 nucleotides line up with TRBD1. Germline values: CDR1 SGHRS, CDR2 YFSETQ. Trimming removed 0 bases from V and 3 bases from J; junction bases left unmatched: 2. The CDR3 runs 14 residues. The CDR3, as DNA: TGCGCCAGCAGCTTGGCTCAGGGGGACTATGGCTACACCTTC. It codes for CASSLAQGDYGYTF.

The chain links TRBV18 to TRBJ1-1; perhaps TRBD1 as D (5 bases). From germline, CDR1 is KGHSH and CDR2 LQKENI. The CDR3 contains 15 residues. Trimming took 5 bases from V and 4 from J, leaving 17 bases between them. CDR3 sequence reads: CASSSSTVSVTEAFF. CDR3 nucleotide sequence: TGTGCCAGCTCATCATCGACAGTTTCGGTCACTGAAGCTTTCTTT.

The V and J genes are TRBV28 and TRBJ2-1, with TRBD1 identical over 9 bases. Trimming cost V 2 bases and J 6 bases; bases outside gene matches: 2. Germline V gene lookup returns CDR1 MDHEN and CDR2 SYDVKM. This CDR3 is built from 14 residues. CDR3 nucleotides: TGTGCCAGCAGTTTAGGGACAGGGATCAATGAGCAGTTCTTC. Its protein is CASSLGTGINEQFF.

The chain is built from TRBV6-5 and TRBJ1-6, with unresolved D. Per germline, CDR1 MNHEY and CDR2 SVGAGI. Trimming took 2 bases from V and 5 from J, leaving 10 bases between them. The CDR3 consists of 15 residues. This CDR3 is CASSYRQVHNSPLHF. CDR3 nucleotide sequence: TGTGCCAGCAGTTACCGGCAGGTTCATAATTCACCCCTCCACTTT.

The gene calls are TRBV6-1 and TRBJ2-3, with TRBD1 matching over 7 bases. Germline assignment: CDR1 MNHNS and CDR2 SASEGT. This CDR3 is built from 14 residues. V dropped 7 bases and J dropped 0; count of bases not matched to a gene: 4. CDR3 DNA: TGTGCCAGCATGGACAGGACTAGCACAGATACGCAGTATTTT. This encodes CASMDRTSTDTQYF.

For the CDR3, the DNA is TGCGCCAGCAGCGCGAACGGTGTTCTGCCTGAAGCTTTCTTT. Protein sequence: CASSANGVLPEAFF. The chain is built from TRBV10-1 and TRBJ1-1; D unclear. Germline CDR1 is WNHNN and CDR2 is SYGVQD (reference sequence). The germline V and J ends were trimmed by 6 bases and 6 bases, with 17 bases remaining between them. CDR3 length: 14 residues.

This clone was detected many times. The chain couples TRBV28 to TRBJ2-2; no clear D. Trimming removed 7 bases from V and 2 bases from J, with 8 bases in between. The CDR3 runs to 13 residues. Germline lookup yields CDR1 MDHEN and CDR2 SYDVKM. The CDR3 DNA sequence: TGTGCCAGCAAGGACGGAAACACCGGGGAGCTGTTTTTT. Translation: CASKDGNTGELFF.

The V gene is TRBV7-9, the J gene TRBJ2-3; the D is unclear. This CDR3 comprises 16 residues. Germline V lookup: CDR1 SEHNR, CDR2 FQNEAQ (reference sequence). Between the trimmed V and J ends, which lost 3 bases and 2 bases, there was a span of 15 bases. The CDR3 loop reads CASSLRRSVLTDTQYF. CDR3 DNA: TGTGCCAGCAGCTTGAGACGGTCGGTCCTCACAGATACGCAGTATTTT.

The J gene is TRBJ1-1, the V gene TRBV6-1; D is possibly TRBD1 (6 bases). The CDR3 spans 14 residues. Germline loops: CDR1 MNHNS, CDR2 SASEGT. Trimming stripped 9 bases from V and 5 bases from J, with 19 bases between. The CDR3: CASAYLQGETEAFF. The CDR3 DNA follows: TGTGCCAGTGCCTATCTACAGGGAGAAACTGAAGCTTTCTTT.

V usage is TRBV5-1 and J usage is TRBJ2-1, with 7 bases that match TRBD2. The V gene's germline CDR1 is SGHRS and CDR2 YFSETQ. J was trimmed by 0 bases and V by 0 bases; bases with no gene match: 3. The CDR3 is 16 amino acids. The CDR3 DNA is TGCGCCAGCAGCTTGGGGGGAGGGAGCTCCTACAATGAGCAGTTCTTC. It encodes CASSLGGGSSYNEQFF.

Remarks on this clone: Other DNA sequences within the sample encode an identical CDR3. V usage is TRBV27 and J usage is TRBJ2-1; tentative D call: TRBD2 (5 bases). CDR3 length equals 13 residues. The V end lost 6 bases, the J end lost 0 bases, and 6 bases lay between the germline ends. Germline CDR1 reads MNHEY; CDR2 reads SMNVEV (reference sequence). Here the CDR3 DNA reads TGTGCCAGCAGGGGGAGCTCCTACAATGAGCAGTTCTTC. Its protein product is CASRGSSYNEQFF.

V is TRBV18 and J is TRBJ2-1; perhaps TRBD2 as D (6 bases). Germline V lookup: CDR1 KGHSH, CDR2 LQKENI. Trimming pared 3 bases from V and 9 bases from J, leaving 15 bases between. CDR3 length equals 14 residues. CDR3 region: CASSPRGQGGEQFF. As DNA, the CDR3 is TGTGCCAGCTCACCGAGGGGCCAGGGAGGTGAGCAGTTCTTC.

The chain links TRBV11-3 to TRBJ2-7, with 8 positions matching TRBD1. Germline CDR1 is SGHNT and CDR2 is YENEEA. CDR3 length: 14 amino acids. V was clipped by 2 bases and J by 1 base; unmatched bases: 1. As DNA, the CDR3 is TGTGCCAGCAGCTTAACAGGGGGGTCCTACGAGCAGTACTTC. Translated: CASSLTGGSYEQYF. Together with reference TRBV11-3 and TRBJ2-7, the CDR3 gives the full variable domain: EAGVVQSPRYKIIEKKQPVAFWCNPISGHNTLYWYLQNLGQGPELLIRYENEEAVDDSQLPKDRFSAERLKGVDSTLKIQPAELGDSAVYLCASSLTGGSYEQYFGPGTRLTVT.

This chain links TRBV28 with TRBJ2-1, with TRBD1 matching over 7 bases. The germline V gene has CDR1 MDHEN and CDR2 SYDVKM. The CDR3 totals 14 residues. After removal of 3 bases from V and 10 bases from J, the junction contained 9 bases not matched to a gene. CDR3 amino acids: CASSFRTNRGEQFF. CDR3 nucleotides: TGTGCCAGCAGTTTCCGTACTAACAGGGGCGAGCAGTTCTTC.

V usage is TRBV6-5 and J usage is TRBJ1-2; D is uncertain. CDR1 is MNHEY and CDR2 is SVGAGI in the germline V gene. The V and J ends lost 5 bases and 4 bases respectively, with 11 bases between them. The length of the CDR3 is 13 residues. The chain's CDR3 is CASSPLDRYGYTF. The CDR3 DNA reads TGTGCCAGCAGTCCCCTGGACCGCTATGGCTACACCTTC.

CDR3 sequence: CAWSQGQEQYF. Written as DNA, the CDR3 is TGTGCCTGGAGTCAGGGTCAAGAGCAGTACTTC. V and J are TRBV30 and TRBJ2-7, with D tentatively TRBD1 (5 bases). This CDR3 contains 11 residues. From germline, CDR1 is GTSNPN and CDR2 SVGIG (reference sequence). Trimming left V 2 bases short and J 7 bases short, with 9 bases between.

The chain carries TRBV5-1 and TRBJ2-5; tentatively, D is TRBD1 or TRBD2 (5 bases each). Trimming shortened V by 4 bases and J by 1 base, and 14 bases separated the two germline ends. CDR1 and CDR2 from the germline V gene are SGHRS and YFSETQ. This CDR3 spans 15 amino acids. The DNA of the CDR3 is TGCGCCAGCAGCGTACCCGGGACGGGCCAAGAGACCCAGTACTTC. This encodes CASSVPGTGQETQYF.

The CDR3 DNA reads as TGTGCCAGCAAGGGCGGGACGCGCTCCTACGAGCAGTACTTC. As protein: CASKGGTRSYEQYF. V gene TRBV6-6 combines with J gene TRBJ2-7; possible D gene TRBD2, 6 bases. Germline-derived CDR1 and CDR2 are MNHNY and SVGAGI (reference sequence). This CDR3 is built from 14 residues. V gave up 7 bases and J gave up 0 bases, with 13 bases separating them.

The rearrangement links TRBV2 to TRBJ1-2, with unresolved D. Germline CDR1 reads SNHLY; CDR2 reads FYNNEI. Trimming pared 3 bases from V and 4 bases from J, leaving 9 bases between. This CDR3 comprises 13 residues. DNA of the CDR3: TGTGCCAGCAGTGACAGTGACCCCTATGGCTACACCTTC. Translation gives CASSDSDPYGYTF.

The chain uses TRBV2 and TRBJ2-1; 10 bases are shared with TRBD2. V trimming: 6 bases; J trimming: 9 bases; junction bases outside the gene matches: 8. The CDR3 spans 14 residues. Germline CDR1 SNHLY, CDR2 FYNNEI. The CDR3 loop is CASRTSGFYGEQFF. CDR3 DNA: TGTGCCAGCAGGACTAGCGGGTTCTACGGTGAGCAGTTCTTC.

V gene TRBV18 combines with J gene TRBJ1-1, with 8 bases that match TRBD1. CDR1 is KGHSH and CDR2 is LQKENI in the germline V gene. With 2 bases clipped from V and 1 base from J, the junction kept 6 bases outside the gene matches. The CDR3 has 16 residues. The CDR3 spells CASSPFRGRRNTEAFF. Here the CDR3 DNA reads TGTGCCAGCTCACCATTCAGGGGGCGACGGAACACTGAAGCTTTCTTT.

This chain connects TRBV14 to TRBJ1-3; 8 bases line up with TRBD1. With V trimmed by 4 bases and J by 7 bases, 3 bases remained unmatched. Germline-derived CDR1 and CDR2 are SGHDN and FVKESK. This CDR3 region has 13 residues. The CDR3 DNA follows: TGTGCCAGCAGCCGCGACAGGGGCAACACCATATATTTT. Its translation is CASSRDRGNTIYF.